A selection of T cell receptor beta chains follows, all from one sample in a study of beta chain features in type 1 diabetes. This table comes from immunoSEQ multiplex PCR, and its TCRdb copy is limited to in-frame clones, with some not included. Of 150,000 or so clones in the sample, roughly 59% were seen once. Sequenced material: naive CD4+ T cells from blood. The receptors come from a man aged 25 to 40 with type 1 diabetes. The CDR3 runs from the conserved cysteine through the conserved F or W. Each record gives: J gene, D gene, clone size, V gene, CDR3 protein, CDR3 DNA. The D gene is left open where the match is weak. Size values are once, few and many counts, or a class for expanded clones, and some rows have none.

TRBJ1-1 | . | . | TRBV21-1 | CAQRPGNTEAFF | TGTGCCCAGCGGCCCGGGAACACTGAAGCTTTCTTT
TRBJ2-6 | TRBD1 | few | TRBV19 | CAARDRASGANVLTF | TGTGCCGCCCGGGACAGAGCCTCTGGGGCCAACGTCCTGACTTTC
TRBJ2-5 | TRBD1 | once | TRBV4-3 | CASSQHRGPETQYF | TGCGCCAGCAGCCAACACAGGGGGCCGGAGACCCAGTACTTC
TRBJ2-7 | . | . | TRBV20-1 | CSARDRGPLF | TGCAGTGCTAGAGATCGAGGGCCCCTCTTC
TRBJ2-1 | . | . | TRBV19 | CASSSFDEQFF | TGTGCCAGTAGCTCTTTCGATGAGCAGTTCTTC
TRBJ2-1 | . | . | TRBV5-1 | CASSAPSEVQFF | TGCGCCAGCAGCGCACCCTCGGAGGTCCAGTTCTTC
TRBJ2-7 | TRBD2 | . | TRBV5-1 | CASSLGLAGLYEQYF | TGCGCCAGCAGCTTGGGACTAGCGGGCCTCTACGAGCAGTACTTC
TRBJ1-5 | . | . | TRBV5-1 | CASSLFSAGRSNQPQHF | TGCGCCAGCAGCTTGTTTTCGGCAGGGAGGAGCAATCAGCCCCAGCATTTT
TRBJ2-4 | TRBD1 | . | TRBV2 | CASSGQGGNIQYF | TGTGCCAGCAGCGGACAGGGTGGAAACATTCAGTACTTC
TRBJ2-4 | TRBD1 | . | TRBV18 | CASSPLTGGSRNIQYF | TGTGCCAGCTCACCGCTGACAGGGGGTAGTCGAAACATTCAGTACTTC
TRBJ2-7 | . | . | TRBV7-9 | CASSYDRTEQYF | TGTGCCAGCAGCTATGACAGGACCGAGCAGTACTTC
TRBJ1-6 | TRBD1 | . | TRBV28 | CASRGGQGYGSPLHF | TGTGCCAGCAGGGGAGGACAGGGGTACGGTTCACCCCTCCACTTT
TRBJ2-2 | . | . | TRBV30 | CAWSVQNTGELFF | TGTGCCTGGAGCGTACAGAACACCGGGGAGCTGTTTTTT
TRBJ1-6 | TRBD1 | few | TRBV4-3 | CASSQGTGINSPLHF | TGCGCCAGCAGCCAGGGGACAGGGATTAATTCACCCCTCCACTTT
TRBJ2-1 | . | . | TRBV11-2 | CASSLDPLPEQFF | TGTGCCAGCAGCTTAGACCCCCTTCCTGAGCAGTTCTTC
TRBJ1-6 | . | . | TRBV9 | CASSREYDSPLHF | TGTGCCAGCTCACGGGAATATGATTCACCCCTCCACTTT
TRBJ2-5 | . | . | TRBV5-1 | CASHYPGEEETQYF | TGCGCCAGTCATTATCCAGGGGAGGAAGAGACCCAGTACTTC
TRBJ2-7 | . | . | TRBV7-9 | CASSLWDLIVEQYF | TGTGCCAGCAGCCTCTGGGACTTAATTGTCGAGCAGTACTTC
TRBJ2-7 | . | . | TRBV30 | CARGRVGISSYEQYF | TGTGCCCGTGGAAGGGTGGGTATTAGCTCCTACGAGCAGTACTTC
TRBJ2-3 | TRBD2 | few | TRBV7-9 | CASSPRGGGTDTQYF | TGTGCCAGCAGCCCCCGGGGGGGCGGCACAGATACGCAGTATTTT
TRBJ2-6 | . | . | TRBV4-3 | CASSQDTSGANVLTF | TGCGCCAGCAGCCAAGACACGTCTGGGGCCAACGTCCTGACTTTC
TRBJ1-1 | . | . | TRBV30 | CAWSVGRQLDTEAFF | TGTGCCTGGAGTGTAGGGAGACAGTTAGATACTGAAGCTTTCTTT
TRBJ2-3 | . | few | TRBV10-2 | CASTLLRPDTQYF | TGCGCCAGCACCCTCTTGCGGCCAGATACGCAGTATTTT
TRBJ1-4 | . | . | TRBV7-9 | CASRPSPTKFTNEKLFF | TGTGCCAGCAGGCCCAGCCCAACTAAGTTTACTAATGAAAAACTGTTTTTT
TRBJ1-2 | . | . | TRBV14 | CASSQDGRPETF | TGTGCCAGCAGCCAAGATGGCAGGCCCGAGACCTTC
TRBJ2-5 | . | . | TRBV30 | CAWSRQETQYF | TGTGCCTGGAGTAGGCAAGAGACCCAGTACTTC
TRBJ1-6 | . | few | TRBV29-1 | CSVADQENSPLHF | TGCAGCGTTGCGGACCAGGAGAATTCACCCCTCCACTTT
TRBJ2-7 | . | few | TRBV29-1 | CSVAGDNEQYF | TGCAGCGTTGCGGGGGACAACGAGCAGTACTTC
TRBJ1-2 | . | . | TRBV30 | CAWSGDSLYGYTF | TGTGCCTGGAGTGGTGACAGTTTGTATGGCTACACCTTC
TRBJ1-4 | . | . | TRBV7-9 | CASSPPGEKLFF | TGTGCCAGCAGCCCCCCGGGTGAAAAACTGTTTTTT
TRBJ2-7 | TRBD1 | few | TRBV30 | CAFGRGINEQYF | TGTGCCTTTGGCAGGGGGATCAACGAGCAGTACTTC
TRBJ2-3 | . | . | TRBV6-5 | CASSRVPDGTDTQYF | TGTGCCAGCAGCCGAGTCCCGGATGGCACAGATACGCAGTATTTT
TRBJ2-4 | . | few | TRBV29-1 | CSGGRAWDIQYF | TGCAGCGGAGGGCGGGCCTGGGACATTCAGTACTTC
TRBJ2-7 | . | . | TRBV5-1 | CASSLAATSIHEQYF | TGCGCCAGCAGCTTGGCCGCGACTAGTATCCACGAGCAGTACTTC
TRBJ1-3 | . | once | TRBV30 | CASSGSGNTIYF | TGTGCCTCGAGTGGCTCTGGAAACACCATATATTTT
TRBJ2-5 | . | . | TRBV4-1 | CASSQGLSQETQYF | TGCGCCAGCAGCCAAGGACTTTCTCAAGAGACCCAGTACTTC
TRBJ1-2 | . | few | TRBV15 | CATSRESFGYTF | TGTGCCACCAGCAGAGAGAGTTTTGGCTACACCTTC
TRBJ2-1 | . | once | TRBV4-3 | CASSPGQNNEQFF | TGCGCCAGCAGCCCTGGACAGAACAATGAGCAGTTCTTC
TRBJ2-1 | . | once | TRBV29-1 | CSGGTGSYNEQFF | TGCAGCGGAGGGACGGGCTCCTACAATGAGCAGTTCTTC
TRBJ2-3 | . | few | TRBV9 | CASSVVGTYDTQYF | TGTGCCAGCAGCGTAGTTGGGACATATGATACGCAGTATTTT
TRBJ2-7 | . | . | TRBV20-1 | CSAFIREQYF | TGCAGTGCTTTCATCCGCGAGCAGTACTTC
TRBJ2-2 | . | once | TRBV5-1 | CASSLRDGNTGELFF | TGCGCCAGCAGCCTCCGGGACGGGAACACCGGGGAGCTGTTTTTT
TRBJ2-4 | TRBD2 | . | TRBV6-5 | CATTEERGIKNIQYF | TGTGCTACCACTGAGGAGCGGGGGATCAAAAACATTCAGTACTTC
TRBJ1-1 | TRBD1 | . | TRBV2 | CASSGQVPNTEAFF | TGTGCCAGCAGCGGACAGGTTCCGAACACTGAAGCTTTCTTT
TRBJ2-2 | . | . | TRBV29-1 | CSASNADSNTGELFF | TGCAGCGCCTCCAATGCAGACAGCAACACCGGGGAGCTGTTTTTT
TRBJ1-1 | TRBD1 | few | TRBV13 | CASSQGQGGTEAFF | TGTGCCAGCAGCCAGGGACAGGGTGGGACTGAAGCTTTCTTT
TRBJ2-7 | . | few | TRBV5-1 | CASSFDLLLYEQYF | TGCGCCAGCAGCTTCGACTTACTCCTATACGAGCAGTACTTC
TRBJ2-1 | . | few | TRBV9 | CASSVRSQNDEQFF | TGTGCCAGCAGCGTACGGTCCCAAAACGATGAGCAGTTCTTC